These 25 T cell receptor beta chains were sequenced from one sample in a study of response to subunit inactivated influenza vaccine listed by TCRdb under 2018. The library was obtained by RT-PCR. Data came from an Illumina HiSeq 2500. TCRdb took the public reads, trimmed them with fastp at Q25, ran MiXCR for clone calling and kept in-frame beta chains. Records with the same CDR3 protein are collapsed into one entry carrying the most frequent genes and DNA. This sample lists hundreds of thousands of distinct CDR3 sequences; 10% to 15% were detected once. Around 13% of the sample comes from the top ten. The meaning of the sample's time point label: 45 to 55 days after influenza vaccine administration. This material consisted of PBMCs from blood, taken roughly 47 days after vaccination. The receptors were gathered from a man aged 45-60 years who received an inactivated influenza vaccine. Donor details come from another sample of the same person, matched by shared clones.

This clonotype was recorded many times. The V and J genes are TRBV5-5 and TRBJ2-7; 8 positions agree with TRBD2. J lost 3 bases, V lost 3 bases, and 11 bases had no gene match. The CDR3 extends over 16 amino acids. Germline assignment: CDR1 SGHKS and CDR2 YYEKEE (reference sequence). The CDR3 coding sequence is TGTGCCAGCAGCTCCGTTGTAGGGACTAGAAACTACGAGCAGTACTTC. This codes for CASSSVVGTRNYEQYF.

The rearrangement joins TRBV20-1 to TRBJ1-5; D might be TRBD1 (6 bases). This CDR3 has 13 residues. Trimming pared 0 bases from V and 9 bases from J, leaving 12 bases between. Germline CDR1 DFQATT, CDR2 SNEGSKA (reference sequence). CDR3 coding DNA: TGCAGTGCTAGAGAGGGGGCCCTGGGGCCCCAGCATTTT. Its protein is CSAREGALGPQHF.

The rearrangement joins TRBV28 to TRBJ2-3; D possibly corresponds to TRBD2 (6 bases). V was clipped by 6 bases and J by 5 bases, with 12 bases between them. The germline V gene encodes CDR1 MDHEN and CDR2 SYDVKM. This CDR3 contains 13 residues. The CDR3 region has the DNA TGTGCCAGCAGCCCCGGAGGGATAGATACGCAGTATTTT. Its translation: CASSPGGIDTQYF.

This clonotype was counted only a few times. CDR3 region: CASSRTSGIVETQYF. CDR3 in DNA: TGTGCCAGCAGCCGGACTAGCGGAATCGTTGAGACCCAGTACTTC. This chain links TRBV7-2 with TRBJ2-5, with 10 bases matching TRBD2. There are 15 residues in the CDR3. J gave up 5 bases and V 5 bases, and 8 bases lay outside the gene matches. The germline V gene encodes CDR1 SGHTA and CDR2 FQGNSA.

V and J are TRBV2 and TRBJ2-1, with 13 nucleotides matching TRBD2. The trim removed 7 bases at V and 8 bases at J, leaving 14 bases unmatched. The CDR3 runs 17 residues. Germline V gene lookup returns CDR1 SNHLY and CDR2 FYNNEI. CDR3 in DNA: TGTGCCAGCACCCCGATGATGGGGACTAGCGGGAATGATGAGCAGTTCTTC. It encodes CASTPMMGTSGNDEQFF.

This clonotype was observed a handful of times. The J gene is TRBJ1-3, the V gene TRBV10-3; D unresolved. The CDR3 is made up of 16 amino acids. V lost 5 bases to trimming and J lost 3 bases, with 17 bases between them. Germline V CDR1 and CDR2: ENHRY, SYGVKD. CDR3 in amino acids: CAISPLPVTDGNTIYF. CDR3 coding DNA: TGTGCCATCAGTCCACTTCCGGTAACTGATGGAAACACCATATATTTT.

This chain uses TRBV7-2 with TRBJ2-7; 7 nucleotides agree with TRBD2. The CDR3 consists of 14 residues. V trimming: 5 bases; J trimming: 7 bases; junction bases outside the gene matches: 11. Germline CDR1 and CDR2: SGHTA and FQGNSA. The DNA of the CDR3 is TGTGCCAGCAGCGGGGGGGACGTCCAGGGAGAGCAGTACTTC. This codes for CASSGGDVQGEQYF.

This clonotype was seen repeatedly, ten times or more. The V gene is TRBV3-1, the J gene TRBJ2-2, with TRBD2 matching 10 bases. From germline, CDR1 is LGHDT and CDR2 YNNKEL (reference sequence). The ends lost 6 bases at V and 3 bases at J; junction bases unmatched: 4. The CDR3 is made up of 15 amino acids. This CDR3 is CASRRTSGDTGELFF. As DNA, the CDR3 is TGTGCCAGCAGGAGGACTAGCGGTGACACCGGGGAGCTGTTTTTT.

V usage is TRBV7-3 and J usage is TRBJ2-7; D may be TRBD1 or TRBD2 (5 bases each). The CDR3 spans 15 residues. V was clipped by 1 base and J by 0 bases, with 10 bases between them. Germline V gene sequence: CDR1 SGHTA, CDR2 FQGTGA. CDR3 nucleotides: TGTGCCAGCAGCTTAATGGGGGAGAGCTCCTACGAGCAGTACTTC. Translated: CASSLMGESSYEQYF.

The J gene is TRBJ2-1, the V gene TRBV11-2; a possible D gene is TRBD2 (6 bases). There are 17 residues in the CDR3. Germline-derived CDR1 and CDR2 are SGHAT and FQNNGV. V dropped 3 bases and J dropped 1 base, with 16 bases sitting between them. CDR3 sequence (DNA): TGTGCCAGCAGCTTCCCCAAACTAGCAAGATCCTACAATGAGCAGTTCTTC. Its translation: CASSFPKLARSYNEQFF.

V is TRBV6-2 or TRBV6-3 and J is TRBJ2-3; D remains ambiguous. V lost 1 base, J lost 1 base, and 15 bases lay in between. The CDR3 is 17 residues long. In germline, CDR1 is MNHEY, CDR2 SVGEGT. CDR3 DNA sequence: TGTGCCAGCAGTTACTTTTCAGCGCCTTATCGCACAGATACGCAGTATTTT. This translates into CASSYFSAPYRTDTQYF.

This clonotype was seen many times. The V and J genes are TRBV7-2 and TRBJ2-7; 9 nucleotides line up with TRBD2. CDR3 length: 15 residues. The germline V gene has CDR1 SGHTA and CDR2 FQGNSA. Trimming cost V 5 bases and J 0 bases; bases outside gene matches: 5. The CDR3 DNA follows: TGTGCCAGCAGCACTGCTAGCGGGGTCTCCTACGAGCAGTACTTC. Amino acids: CASSTASGVSYEQYF.

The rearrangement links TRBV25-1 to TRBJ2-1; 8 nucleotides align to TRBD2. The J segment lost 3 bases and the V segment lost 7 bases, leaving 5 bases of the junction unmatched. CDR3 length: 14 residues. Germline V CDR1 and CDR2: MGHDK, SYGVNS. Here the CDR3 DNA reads TGTGCCAGCACCGGGCTAGCGGGCTACAATGAGCAGTTCTTC. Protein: CASTGLAGYNEQFF.

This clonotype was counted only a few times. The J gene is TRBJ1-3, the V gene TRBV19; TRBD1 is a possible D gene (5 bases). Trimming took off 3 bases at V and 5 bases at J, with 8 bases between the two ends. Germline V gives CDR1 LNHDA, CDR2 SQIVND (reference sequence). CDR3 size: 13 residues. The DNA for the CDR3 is TGTGCCAGTAGTATTGGACAAAGAAACACCATATATTTT. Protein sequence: CASSIGQRNTIYF. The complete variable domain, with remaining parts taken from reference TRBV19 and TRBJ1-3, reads DGGITQSPKYLFRKEGQNVTLSCEQNLNHDAMYWYRQDPGQGLRLIYYSQIVNDFQKGDIAEGYSVSREKKESFPLTVTSAQKNPTAFYLCASSIGQRNTIYFGEGSWLTVV.

The CDR3 DNA reads TGTGCCAGCAGTCGCTGGATGAATTCCTACGAGCAGTACTTC. Protein product: CASSRWMNSYEQYF. The V and J genes are TRBV6-1 and TRBJ2-7, with D uncertain. Looked up from germline, CDR1 is MNHNS and CDR2 is SASEGT. With 5 bases removed from V and 1 base from J, the gap between germline ends came to 12 bases. The CDR3 has 14 amino acids.

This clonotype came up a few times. The CDR3 here is CASSGGSEVHEQYF. The CDR3 bases are TGTGCCAGCAGCGGAGGGAGTGAGGTCCACGAGCAGTACTTC. The genes are TRBV2 and TRBJ2-7; D perhaps matches TRBD2 (6 bases). CDR1 and CDR2 from the germline V gene are SNHLY and FYNNEI. CDR3 length: 14 amino acids. Trimming removed 6 bases at V and 5 bases at J, with 17 bases between. Filled out from reference TRBV2 and TRBJ2-7, the complete variable domain reads EPEVTQTPSHQVTQMGQEVILRCVPISNHLYFYWYRQILGQKVEFLVSFYNNEISEKSEIFDDQFSVERPDGSNFTLKIRSTKLEDSAMYFCASSGGSEVHEQYFGPGTRLTVT.

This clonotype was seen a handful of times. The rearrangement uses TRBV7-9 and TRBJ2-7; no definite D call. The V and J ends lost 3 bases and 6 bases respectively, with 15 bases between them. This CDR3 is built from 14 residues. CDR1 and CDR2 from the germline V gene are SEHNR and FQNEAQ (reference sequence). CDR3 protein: CASSFLPRGGEQYF. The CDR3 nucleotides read TGTGCCAGCAGCTTTCTCCCTAGAGGCGGCGAGCAGTACTTC.

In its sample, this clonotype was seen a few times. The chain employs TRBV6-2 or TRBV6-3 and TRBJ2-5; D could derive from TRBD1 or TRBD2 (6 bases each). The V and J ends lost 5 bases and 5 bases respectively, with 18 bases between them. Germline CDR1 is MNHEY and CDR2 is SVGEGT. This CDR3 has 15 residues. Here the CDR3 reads CASSPRVGGPETQYF. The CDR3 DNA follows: TGTGCCAGCAGTCCCCGCGTTGGGGGGCCGGAGACCCAGTACTTC.

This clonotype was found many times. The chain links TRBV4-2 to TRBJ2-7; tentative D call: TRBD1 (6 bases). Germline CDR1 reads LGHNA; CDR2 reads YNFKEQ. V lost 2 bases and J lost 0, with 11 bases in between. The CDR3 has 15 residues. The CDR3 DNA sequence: TGTGCCAGCAGCCAATCCGACAGGTTCTCCTACGAGCAGTACTTC. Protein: CASSQSDRFSYEQYF.

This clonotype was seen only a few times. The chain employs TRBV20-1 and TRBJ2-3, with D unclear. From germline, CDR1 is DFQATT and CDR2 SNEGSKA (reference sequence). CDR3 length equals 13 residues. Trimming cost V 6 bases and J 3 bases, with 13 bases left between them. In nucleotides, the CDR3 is TGCAGTGCCGGATCCCCGGATACAGATACGCAGTATTTT. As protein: CSAGSPDTDTQYF.

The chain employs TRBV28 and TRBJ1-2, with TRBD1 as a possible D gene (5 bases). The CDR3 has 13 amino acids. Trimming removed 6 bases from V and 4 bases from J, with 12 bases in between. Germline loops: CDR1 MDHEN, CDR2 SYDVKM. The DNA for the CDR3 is TGTGCCAGCAGACGCCCAGGGAGCTATGGCTACACCTTC. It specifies CASRRPGSYGYTF.

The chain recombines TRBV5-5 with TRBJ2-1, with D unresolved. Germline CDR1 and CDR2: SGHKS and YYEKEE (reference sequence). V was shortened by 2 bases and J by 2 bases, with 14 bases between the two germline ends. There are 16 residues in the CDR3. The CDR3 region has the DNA TGTGCCAGCAGCTTAGAGCCGACGGCTACCTACAATGAGCAGTTCTTC. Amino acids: CASSLEPTATYNEQFF. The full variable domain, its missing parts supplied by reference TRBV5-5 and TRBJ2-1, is DAGVTQSPTHLIKTRGQQVTLRCSPISGHKSVSWYQQVLGQGPQFIFQYYEKEERGRGNFPDRFSARQFPNYSSELNVNALLLGDSALYLCASSLEPTATYNEQFFGPGTRLTVL.

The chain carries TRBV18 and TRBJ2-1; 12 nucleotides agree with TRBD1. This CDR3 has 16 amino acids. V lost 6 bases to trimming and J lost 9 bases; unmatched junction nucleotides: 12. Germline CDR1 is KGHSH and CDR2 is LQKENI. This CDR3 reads CASSPRLGTGGSEQFF. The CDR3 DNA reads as TGTGCCAGCTCTCCTCGATTAGGGACAGGGGGCAGTGAGCAGTTCTTC.

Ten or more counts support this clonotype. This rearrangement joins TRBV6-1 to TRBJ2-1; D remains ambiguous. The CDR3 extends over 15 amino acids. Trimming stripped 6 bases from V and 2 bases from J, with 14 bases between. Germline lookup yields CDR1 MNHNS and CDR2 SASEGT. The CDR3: CASRSTLVPYNEQFF. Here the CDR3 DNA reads TGTGCCAGCAGATCAACCCTCGTCCCCTACAATGAGCAGTTCTTC.

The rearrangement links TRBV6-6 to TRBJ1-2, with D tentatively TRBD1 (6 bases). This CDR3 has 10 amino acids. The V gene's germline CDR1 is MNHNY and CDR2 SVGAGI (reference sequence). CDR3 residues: CATRGYGYTF. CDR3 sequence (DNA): TGTGCAACCAGGGGATATGGCTACACCTTC.